Below are 12 T cell receptor beta chains sequenced from a single sample in a study of PD-1 blockade in classical Hodgkin lymphoma. Stated time point: cycle 4 day 1 (C4D1), after more than five weeks of nivolumab. Every patient relapsed after autologous stem cell transplantation, and brentuximab vedotin exposure varied. Clones were read by immunoSEQ multiplex PCR, and TCRdb kept only the in-frame ones, dropping some. The top ten hold roughly 21% of the sample, which has tens of thousands of clones, approximately 90% seen once. This sample comprised peripheral blood mononuclear cells (PBMCs), obtained before the fourth cycle of nivolumab. Receptors were obtained from a human donor with classical Hodgkin lymphoma.

The gene calls are TRBV6-5 and TRBJ2-7; 11 bases are a match to TRBD1. Per the germline V gene, CDR1 is MNHEY and CDR2 is SVGAGI. CDR3 length: 13 amino acids. Trimming cost V 2 bases and J 6 bases; bases outside gene matches: 0. The CDR3 here is CASSYGTGGEQYF. CDR3 nucleotides: TGTGCCAGCAGTTACGGGACAGGGGGCGAGCAGTACTTC.

The count of this clone is one. V usage is TRBV7-9 and J usage is TRBJ2-4; D ambiguous. The V end lost 5 bases, the J end lost 6 bases, and 17 bases lay between the germline ends. Germline V CDR1 and CDR2: SEHNR, FQNEAQ (reference sequence). The CDR3 is 15 amino acids. The CDR3 sequence: CASSLGNLGSNIQYF. The CDR3 DNA follows: TGTGCCAGCAGCCTAGGCAATCTCGGATCAAACATTCAGTACTTC.

This clone has just a few counts. V usage is TRBV7-2 and J usage is TRBJ2-1, with TRBD2 matching 8 bases. Germline CDR1 is SGHTA and CDR2 is FQGNSA. The V and J ends lost 3 bases and 5 bases, in that order; junction bases with no gene match: 6. The CDR3 runs 15 residues. In nucleotides, the CDR3 is TGTGCCAGCAGCTTTGGCGGGGGGCGGCACAATGAGCAGTTCTTC. This encodes CASSFGGGRHNEQFF.

The chain carries TRBV19 and TRBJ1-6, with a possible D match to TRBD1 (6 bases). This CDR3 is 11 amino acids long. Trimming took off 6 bases at V and 16 bases at J, with 13 bases between the two ends. Looked up from germline, CDR1 is LNHDA and CDR2 is SQIVND (reference sequence). The CDR3 sequence: CASRITGPLHF. In nucleotides, the CDR3 is TGTGCCAGTAGGATCACAGGGCCACTCCACTTT. Filled out from reference TRBV19 and TRBJ1-6, the complete variable domain reads DGGITQSPKYLFRKEGQNVTLSCEQNLNHDAMYWYRQDPGQGLRLIYYSQIVNDFQKGDIAEGYSVSREKKESFPLTVTSAQKNPTAFYLCASRITGPLHFGNGTRLTVT.

V usage is TRBV19 and J usage is TRBJ2-7; no clear D. The V end lost 8 bases, the J end lost 6 bases, and 11 bases lay between the germline ends. This CDR3 comprises 11 residues. Germline lookup yields CDR1 LNHDA and CDR2 SQIVND (reference sequence). The CDR3 bases are TGTGCCAGTGGGGTCGGAAGCGAGCAGTACTTC. Translating it yields CASGVGSEQYF.

V and J are TRBV6-5 and TRBJ1-1, with 8 bases matching TRBD1. Germline CDR1 MNHEY, CDR2 SVGAGI. V lost 4 bases and J lost 5; bases outside the gene matches: 12. This CDR3 has 16 residues. The CDR3 nucleotides are TGTGCCAGCAGTTCCCGTGACAGGGGAGATCGGACTGAAGCTTTCTTT. Protein product: CASSSRDRGDRTEAFF.

V is TRBV6-5 and J is TRBJ2-1; TRBD1 matches 8 bases. The germline CDR1 and CDR2 sequences are MNHEY and SVGAGI. The ends lost 6 bases at V and 7 bases at J; junction bases unmatched: 11. The CDR3 is made up of 15 amino acids. The CDR3 region has the DNA TGTGCCAGCAGCGCCAGGACAGGGCCTTGGAATGAGCAGTTCTTC. Translating gives CASSARTGPWNEQFF.

V is TRBV7-8 and J is TRBJ2-5; D uncertain. CDR1 and CDR2 from the germline V gene are SGHVS and FQNEAQ. Between the trimmed V and J ends, which lost 1 base and 9 bases, there was a span of 9 bases. This CDR3 comprises 12 residues. The CDR3 protein is CASSLESVAQYF. The CDR3 DNA reads as TGTGCCAGCAGCTTAGAATCCGTGGCCCAGTACTTC.

This chain connects TRBV2 to TRBJ2-1, with a tentative D call TRBD2 (5 bases). CDR1 SNHLY and CDR2 FYNNEI come from the germline V gene. The CDR3 is 11 residues long. The V gene lost 6 bases and the J gene lost 10 bases, with 10 bases spanning the gap. The CDR3 spells CASSEEVEQFF. For the CDR3, the DNA is TGTGCCAGCAGCGAGGAGGTGGAGCAGTTCTTC.

The chain uses TRBV10-2 and TRBJ2-3; 9 positions agree with TRBD1. The ends lost 3 bases at V and 3 bases at J; junction bases unmatched: 10. The CDR3 spans 17 residues. Germline V gene data show CDR1 as WSHSY and CDR2 as SAAADI. CDR3 loop: CASSESLPGQGTDTQYF. DNA of the CDR3: TGCGCCAGCAGTGAAAGTTTACCGGGACAGGGAACAGATACGCAGTATTTT.

The chain recombines TRBV27 with TRBJ1-5, with D uncertain. V lost 6 bases to trimming and J lost 0 bases, with 9 bases between them. The CDR3 has 14 residues. Per the germline V gene, CDR1 is MNHEY and CDR2 is SMNVEV (reference sequence). CDR3 in DNA: TGTGCCAGCAGCTTCCTGGGTAGCAATCAGCCCCAGCATTTT. This encodes CASSFLGSNQPQHF.

This chain uses TRBV27 with TRBJ2-3; D gene ambiguous. This CDR3 has 17 residues. Trimming cost V 3 bases and J 0 bases, with 16 bases left between them. Germline lookup yields CDR1 MNHEY and CDR2 SMNVEV (reference sequence). In DNA form, the CDR3 reads TGTGCCAGCAGTTTCGTCATGGGCACGGGTAGCACAGATACGCAGTATTTT. Translating it yields CASSFVMGTGSTDTQYF.